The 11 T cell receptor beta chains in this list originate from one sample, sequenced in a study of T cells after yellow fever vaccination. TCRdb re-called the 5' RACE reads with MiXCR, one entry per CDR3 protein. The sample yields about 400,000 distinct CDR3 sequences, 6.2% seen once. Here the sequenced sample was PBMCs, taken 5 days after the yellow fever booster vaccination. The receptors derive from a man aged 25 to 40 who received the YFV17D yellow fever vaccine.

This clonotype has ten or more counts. Written as DNA, the CDR3 is TGTGCCAGCAGGACGGGGAATGAAAAACTGTTTTTT. Encoded protein: CASRTGNEKLFF. This sequence joins TRBV6-5 and TRBJ1-4; D gene unclear. CDR1 and CDR2 from the germline V gene are MNHEY and SVGAGI. The ends were cut back, 6 bases at V and 5 bases at J, with 7 bases in the middle. The CDR3 has 12 amino acids.

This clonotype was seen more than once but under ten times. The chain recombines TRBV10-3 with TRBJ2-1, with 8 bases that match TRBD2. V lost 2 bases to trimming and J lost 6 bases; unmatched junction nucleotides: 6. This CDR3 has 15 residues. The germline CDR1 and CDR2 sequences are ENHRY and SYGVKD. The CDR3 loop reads CAISEGLAGPNEQFF. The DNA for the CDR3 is TGTGCCATCAGTGAGGGGCTAGCGGGCCCCAATGAGCAGTTCTTC.

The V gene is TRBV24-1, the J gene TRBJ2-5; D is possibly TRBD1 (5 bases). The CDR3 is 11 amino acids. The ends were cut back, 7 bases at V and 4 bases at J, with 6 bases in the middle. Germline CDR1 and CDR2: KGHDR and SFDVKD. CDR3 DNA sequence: TGTGCCACCAGCACAGGAGAGACCCAGTACTTC. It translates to CATSTGETQYF.

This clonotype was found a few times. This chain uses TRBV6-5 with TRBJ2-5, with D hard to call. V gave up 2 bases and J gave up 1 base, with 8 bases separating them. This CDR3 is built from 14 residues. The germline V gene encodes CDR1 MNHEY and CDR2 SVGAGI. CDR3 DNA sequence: TGTGCCAGCAGTTACGCTGCCCTCCAAGAGACCCAGTACTTC. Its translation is CASSYAALQETQYF.

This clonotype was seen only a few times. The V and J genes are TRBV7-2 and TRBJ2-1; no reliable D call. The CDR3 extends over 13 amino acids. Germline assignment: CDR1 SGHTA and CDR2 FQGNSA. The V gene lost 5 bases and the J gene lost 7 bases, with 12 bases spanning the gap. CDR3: CASSITYRNEQFF. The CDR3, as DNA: TGTGCCAGCAGCATTACATATAGGAATGAGCAGTTCTTC.

The CDR3 spells CASSLSSWSPTAYNEQFF. CDR3 nucleotides: TGTGCCAGCAGTTTATCTTCCTGGTCCCCCACGGCCTACAATGAGCAGTTCTTC. The genes are TRBV27 and TRBJ2-1; unclear D gene. Germline V gene sequence: CDR1 MNHEY, CDR2 SMNVEV (reference sequence). V was clipped by 0 bases and J by 2 bases, with 17 bases between them. The CDR3 covers 18 residues.

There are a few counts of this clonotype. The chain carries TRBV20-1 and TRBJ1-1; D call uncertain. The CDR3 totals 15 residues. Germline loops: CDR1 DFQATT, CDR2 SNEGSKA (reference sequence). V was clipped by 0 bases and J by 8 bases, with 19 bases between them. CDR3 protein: CSARDRSENNREAFF. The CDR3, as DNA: TGCAGTGCTAGAGATCGCTCAGAGAACAACAGAGAAGCTTTCTTT.

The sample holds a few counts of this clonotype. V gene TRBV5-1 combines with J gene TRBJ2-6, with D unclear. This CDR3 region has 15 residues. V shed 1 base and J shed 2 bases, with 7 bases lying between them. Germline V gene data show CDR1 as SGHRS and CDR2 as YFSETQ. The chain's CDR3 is CASSLRSAGANVLTF. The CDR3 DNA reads TGCGCCAGCAGCTTGAGGAGCGCTGGGGCCAACGTCCTGACTTTC.

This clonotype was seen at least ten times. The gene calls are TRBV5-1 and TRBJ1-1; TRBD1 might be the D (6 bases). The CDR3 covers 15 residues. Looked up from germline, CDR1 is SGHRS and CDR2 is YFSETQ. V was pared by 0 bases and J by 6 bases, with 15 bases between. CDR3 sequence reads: CASSLDRAGGAEAFF. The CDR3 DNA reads TGCGCCAGCAGCTTGGACAGGGCGGGTGGTGCTGAAGCTTTCTTT.

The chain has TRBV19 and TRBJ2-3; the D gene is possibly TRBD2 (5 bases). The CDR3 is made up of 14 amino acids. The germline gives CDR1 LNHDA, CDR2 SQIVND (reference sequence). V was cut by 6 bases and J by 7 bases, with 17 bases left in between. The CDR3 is CASSLEGGVYTQYF. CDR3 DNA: TGTGCCAGTAGCCTGGAAGGAGGTGTATATACGCAGTATTTT. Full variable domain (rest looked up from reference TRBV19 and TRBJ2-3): DGGITQSPKYLFRKEGQNVTLSCEQNLNHDAMYWYRQDPGQGLRLIYYSQIVNDFQKGDIAEGYSVSREKKESFPLTVTSAQKNPTAFYLCASSLEGGVYTQYFGPGTRLTVL.

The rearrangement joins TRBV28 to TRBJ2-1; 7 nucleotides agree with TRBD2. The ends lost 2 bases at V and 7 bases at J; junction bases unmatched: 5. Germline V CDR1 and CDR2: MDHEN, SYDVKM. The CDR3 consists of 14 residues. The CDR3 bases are TGTGCCAGCAGTTTAATAGCGGGTAGTAATGAGCAGTTCTTC. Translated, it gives CASSLIAGSNEQFF.